This TCR beta chain was obtained from a study of blood T cells in healthy people across ages. Study overall: Per every two T cells, about one barcoded beta molecule was captured by template switching.

For this clonotype: Its cognate antigen is unknown.

A second PCR of about 6 to 11 cycles used a sample-barcoded 5' primer and a J-beta primer mix. The template-switch adaptor was a 5' adaptor with 12 random nucleotides. It tagged each cDNA molecule. Using its own MiXCR run on the 5' RACE reads, TCRdb lists one record per CDR3 protein. Altogether about 830,000 distinct CDR3 sequences are present, under 80% being singletons, with the ten largest covering around a quarter. Study observations and caveats: With unsorted PBMCs, a conclusive comparison of naive versus antigen-experienced cells was not possible. Unknown CMV status may confound age-related changes in expanded clones.

Losses at the gene ends were 2 bases for V and 4 bases for J; bases not matched to a gene: 5. The germline CDR1 and CDR2 sequences are GTSNPN and SVGIG (reference sequence). The CDR3 contains 13 residues. The chain joins TRBV30 to TRBJ2-7; 7 bases align to TRBD1. The specimen sequenced was blood. The origin of this receptor is a young man in good health. In DNA form, the CDR3 reads TGTGCCTGGAGTCCGGACAGGCGGTACGAGCAGTACTTC. The encoded protein is CAWSPDRRYEQYF. Combining the CDR3 with reference TRBV30 and TRBJ2-7 gives the whole variable domain SQTIHQWPATLVQPVGSPLSLECTVEGTSNPNLYWYRQAAGRGLQLLFYSVGIGQISSEVPQNLSASRPQDRQFILSSKKLLLSDSGFYLCAWSPDRRYEQYFGPGTRLTVT.